This T cell receptor (beta chain) is from a study of long-term antiretroviral therapy in people with HIV. General study findings and limits: On ART adherence, viral resistance or therapy changes, no data were available.

In its sample, this clone was seen once. The antigen is unknown. An immunoSEQ assay, version v3.0, was performed at survey level. Profiled with immunoSEQ multiplex PCR; TCRdb holds only in-frame clones, not every one. The sample includes about 28,000 clones, roughly 84% of them seen just once. The length of the CDR3 is 15 residues. The V end was cut by 0 bases, the J end by 6 bases, with 14 bases between. Germline CDR1 and CDR2: LGHNA and YNFKEQ. Material: unsorted PBMCs, obtained 0.4 years after starting antiretroviral therapy. The clonotype was recovered from a man aged 18 to 29 with HIV. The chain links TRBV4-2 to TRBJ1-1; D call uncertain. CDR3 nucleotides: TGTGCCAGCAGCCAAGAGGTTCTGGGAGTCGCTGAAGCTTTCTTT. The encoded protein is CASSQEVLGVAEAFF.